The 27 T cell receptor beta chains below come from one sample, sequenced in a study of monozygotic twins with inflammatory bowel disease. TCRdb processed the 5' RACE reads again and assigns one entry to each CDR3 protein, with no DNA. The ten top clones account for 2% to 3%, within a sample of about 160,000 distinct CDR3 sequences. Sequenced sample: blood. These receptor sequences come from a human donor with ulcerative colitis or Crohn's disease, or a healthy co-twin of an affected twin (not recorded which).

The chain combines TRBV7-2 with TRBJ1-2. The CDR3 is made up of 13 amino acids. The V gene's germline CDR1 is SGHTA and CDR2 FQGNSA. The CDR3 protein is CASSSQGFGGYTF.

The J gene is TRBJ2-7, the V gene TRBV19. The CDR3 loop spans 14 amino acids. Germline V gives CDR1 LNHDA, CDR2 SQIVND (reference sequence). The CDR3 loop reads CASSTAGTTYEQYF.

The chain carries TRBV18 and TRBJ1-2. CDR1 and CDR2 from the germline V gene are KGHSH and LQKENI. This CDR3 spans 17 amino acids. This chain's CDR3 is CASSPSDPRRANYGYTF.

This chain joins TRBV25-1 and TRBJ2-5; TCRdb reports TRBD2, a call that lacks DNA to check it against. This CDR3 is built from 14 residues. Germline V lookup: CDR1 MGHDK, CDR2 SYGVNS. This CDR3 reads CASSPAGGAKTQYF.

V gene TRBV28 combines with J gene TRBJ1-2; the D call from TCRdb, TRBD1, cannot be confirmed without DNA. The CDR3 is made up of 16 amino acids. Germline V lookup: CDR1 MDHEN, CDR2 SYDVKM. CDR3 in amino acids: CASSFHQTATSYGYTF.

This chain joins TRBV5-1 and TRBJ2-1; TCRdb reports TRBD2, a call that lacks DNA to check it against. There are 15 residues in the CDR3. Germline CDR1 SGHRS, CDR2 YFSETQ. CDR3 loop: CASSLVAGEANEQFF.

This sequence joins TRBV20-1 and TRBJ1-1; TCRdb returns TRBD1, unconfirmable since there is no DNA. Germline V gene data show CDR1 as DFQATT and CDR2 as SNEGSKA (reference sequence). This CDR3 contains 14 residues. The CDR3: CSATSTGAYYEAFF.

The chain links TRBV5-1 to TRBJ2-7; TCRdb's D call of TRBD1 is untestable without DNA. The CDR3 is 16 amino acids. Germline V lookup: CDR1 SGHRS, CDR2 YFSETQ. Here the CDR3 reads CASSLRPDPGSYEQYF. The full variable domain, its missing parts supplied by reference TRBV5-1 and TRBJ2-7, is KAGVTQTPRYLIKTRGQQVTLSCSPISGHRSVSWYQQTPGQGLQFLFEYFSETQRNKGNFPGRFSGRQFSNSRSEMNVSTLELGDSALYLCASSLRPDPGSYEQYFGPGTRLTVT.

CDR3 residues: CASSQGAGDTQYF. The chain carries TRBV7-2 and TRBJ2-3; TCRdb returns TRBD1, unconfirmable since there is no DNA. The germline gives CDR1 SGHTA, CDR2 FQGNSA. This CDR3 region has 13 residues.

This chain uses TRBV6-1 with TRBJ2-3; the TCRdb call, TRBD2, lacks DNA for checking. Germline CDR1 MNHNS, CDR2 SASEGT. The CDR3 loop spans 15 amino acids. The CDR3 spells CASSVTSGSTDTQYF.

The CDR3: CASSFRGLGWRTEAFF. The rearrangement uses TRBV12-3 or TRBV12-4 and TRBJ1-1; TCRdb designates TRBD1, a call that cannot be tested without DNA. The CDR3 spans 16 residues.

This chain joins TRBV7-8 and TRBJ2-5; the D gene TCRdb calls, TRBD1, cannot be checked with no DNA. This CDR3 has 13 amino acids. CDR1 is SGHVS, CDR2 FQNEAQ, per germline. CDR3 in amino acids: CASSQDRKETQYF. The full variable domain, rest sourced from reference TRBV7-8 and TRBJ2-5, is GAGVSQSPRYKVAKRGQDVALRCDPISGHVSLFWYQQALGQGPEFLTYFQNEAQLDKSGLPSDRFFAERPEGSVSTLKIQRTQQEDSAVYLCASSQDRKETQYFGPGTRLLVL.

The rearrangement links TRBV18 to TRBJ2-3. CDR1 and CDR2 (germline): KGHSH, LQKENI. The CDR3 length is 13 residues. The CDR3 loop reads CASSPSLIDTQYF. Based on the CDR3 plus reference TRBV18 and TRBJ2-3, the full variable domain is NAGVMQNPRHLVRRRGQEARLRCSPMKGHSHVYWYRQLPEEGLKFMVYLQKENIIDESGMPKERFSAEFPKEGPSILRIQQVVRGDSAAYFCASSPSLIDTQYFGPGTRLTVL.

The chain uses TRBV20-1 and TRBJ1-4. The CDR3 covers 13 residues. Germline CDR1 and CDR2: DFQATT and SNEGSKA (reference sequence). The CDR3 loop reads CSASRATNEKLFF.

The V and J genes are TRBV4-2 and TRBJ2-7; absent DNA, TCRdb's TRBD2 call cannot be checked. Germline V gene lookup returns CDR1 LGHNA and CDR2 YNFKEQ. The CDR3 spans 16 residues. The CDR3 reads CASSQPSGGVSYEQYF.

The chain combines TRBV7-8 with TRBJ1-5; TCRdb reports TRBD1, a call that lacks DNA to check it against. CDR3 length equals 15 residues. Germline values: CDR1 SGHVS, CDR2 FQNEAQ. The CDR3: CASSLSQGASQPQHF.

The V gene is TRBV7-3, the J gene TRBJ2-5. CDR1 is SGHTA and CDR2 is FQGTGA in the germline V gene. CDR3 size: 13 residues. The CDR3 here is CASSRAVGETQYF.

CDR3 in amino acids: CASSLADSPGYTF. The chain couples TRBV7-2 to TRBJ1-2; TCRdb's D gene call, TRBD1, goes unchecked for lack of DNA. CDR3 length: 13 residues. Germline CDR1 and CDR2: SGHTA and FQGNSA. The full variable domain, completed using reference TRBV7-2 and TRBJ1-2, is GAGVSQSPSNKVTEKGKDVELRCDPISGHTALYWYRQSLGQGLEFLIYFQGNSAPDKSGLPSDRFSAERTGGSVSTLTIQRTQQEDSAVYLCASSLADSPGYTFGSGTRLTVV.

The chain links TRBV6-1 to TRBJ2-6. This CDR3 comprises 15 residues. In germline, CDR1 is MNHNS, CDR2 SASEGT. The CDR3 is CASSPRRAGASVLTF.

V is TRBV4-2 and J is TRBJ2-2; absent DNA, TCRdb's TRBD2 call cannot be checked. In germline, CDR1 is LGHNA, CDR2 YNFKEQ. This CDR3 has 17 residues. CDR3: CASSLFYQRGNTGELFF.

The rearrangement joins TRBV5-1 to TRBJ2-6. The CDR3 totals 16 residues. CDR1 is SGHRS and CDR2 is YFSETQ in the germline V gene. CDR3 loop: CASSLAEGSWANVLTF.

This chain joins TRBV5-1 and TRBJ2-6. Germline CDR1 is SGHRS and CDR2 is YFSETQ. This CDR3 region has 15 residues. The CDR3 reads CASSLDPSGANVLTF.

V and J are TRBV7-9 and TRBJ1-2. The CDR3 loop spans 13 amino acids. CDR1 and CDR2 (germline): SEHNR, FQNEAQ (reference sequence). CDR3 in amino acids: CASSLESYYGCTF.

The rearrangement links TRBV7-8 to TRBJ2-2; with no DNA, the TCRdb D assignment of TRBD1 cannot be verified. This CDR3 comprises 15 residues. In germline, CDR1 is SGHVS, CDR2 FQNEAQ. CDR3 protein: CASSLGDRATGELFF.

The rearrangement uses TRBV5-6 and TRBJ2-1; TCRdb lists TRBD1, though no DNA is available to test this call. CDR3 length: 13 residues. The V gene's germline CDR1 is SGHDT and CDR2 YYEEEE. CDR3 loop: CASSLTDGDEQFF.

The genes are TRBV6-6 and TRBJ1-1; the D call of TRBD1 rests on TCRdb alone, since no DNA is present to check it. The V gene's germline CDR1 is MNHNY and CDR2 SVGAGI (reference sequence). The CDR3 is 12 amino acids. This CDR3 reads CASEFREAEAFF.

The V call is TRBV12-3 or TRBV12-4, the J call TRBJ2-3. The CDR3 is 11 amino acids. CDR3 amino acids: CASLDTDTQYF.